This passage covers 25 T cell receptor beta chains from one sample sequenced in a study of cytomegalovirus exposure and HLA in healthy donors. The primer mix had 60 Vbeta and 13 Jbeta primers. Measured with immunoSEQ multiplex PCR; TCRdb has only the in-frame clones, and not every one. This repertoire shows almost 95,000 clones, around 70% found once; its top ten account for roughly 2.6%. The sequenced sample consisted of PBMCs. The source of these receptors is a man in his fifties in good health and CMV-seronegative.

The chain links TRBV5-4 to TRBJ2-3; 11 bases map to TRBD2. Germline assignment: CDR1 SGHNT and CDR2 YYREEE (reference sequence). The CDR3 length is 14 residues. V was clipped by 3 bases and J by 8 bases; unmatched bases: 5. The CDR3 loop is CASSSRTSGPTQYF. The CDR3 DNA reads as TGTGCCAGCAGCTCCCGGACTAGCGGGCCTACGCAGTATTTT.

The chain combines TRBV2 with TRBJ2-2, with D possibly matching TRBD1 (6 bases). The CDR3 is made up of 15 amino acids. The germline V and J ends were trimmed by 5 bases and 8 bases, with 18 bases remaining between them. Per the germline V gene, CDR1 is SNHLY and CDR2 is FYNNEI. CDR3 region: CASSRQVDALGELFF. The CDR3, as DNA: TGTGCCAGCAGTCGACAGGTCGACGCATTGGGGGAGCTGTTTTTT.

V and J are TRBV21-1 and TRBJ2-4; the table's D gene call, TRBD2, was not cross checked with the DNA. TRBV21-1 is a recognized pseudogene. The CDR3 consists of 15 residues. The CDR3 protein is CASSRDGGAKNIQYF. In nucleotides, the CDR3 is TGTGCCAGCAGCCGCGACGGGGGTGCCAAAAACATTCAGTACTTC.

J is TRBJ1-6 and V is TRBV2; D uncertain. Trimming cost V 3 bases and J 10 bases, with 19 bases left between them. Germline V gives CDR1 SNHLY, CDR2 FYNNEI. This CDR3 region has 16 residues. This chain's CDR3 is CASSDRQRAVRSPLHF. DNA of the CDR3: TGTGCCAGCAGTGATCGGCAGCGGGCCGTAAGATCACCCCTCCACTTT.

This sequence joins TRBV7-3 and TRBJ2-6; D call uncertain. CDR1 and CDR2 (germline): SGHTA, FQGTGA. The CDR3 spans 14 residues. Trimming stripped 5 bases from V and 4 bases from J, with 9 bases between. CDR3 region: CASSPNGGANVLTF. The CDR3 DNA reads TGTGCCAGCAGCCCCAATGGCGGGGCCAACGTCCTGACTTTC.

The chain links TRBV4-2 to TRBJ2-4, with 13 bases identical to TRBD2. The CDR3 totals 17 residues. With 0 bases clipped from V and 6 bases from J, the junction kept 5 bases outside the gene matches. Germline V gives CDR1 LGHNA, CDR2 YNFKEQ. CDR3 sequence (DNA): TGTGCCAGCAGCCAAGATCGGACTAGCGGGAGAGGAAACATTCAGTACTTC. It is translated as CASSQDRTSGRGNIQYF.

V is TRBV11-2 and J is TRBJ2-5; D gene ambiguous. With 1 base removed from V and 2 bases from J, the gap between germline ends came to 14 bases. CDR1 SGHAT and CDR2 FQNNGV come from the germline V gene. The CDR3 is made up of 16 amino acids. CDR3: CASSLGSPRNQETQYF. The CDR3 coding sequence is TGTGCCAGCAGCTTAGGTTCCCCGCGGAATCAAGAGACCCAGTACTTC.

The chain has TRBV7-9 and TRBJ1-2, with no clear D. This CDR3 spans 14 amino acids. V was pared by 5 bases and J by 0 bases, with 10 bases between. Germline V lookup: CDR1 SEHNR, CDR2 FQNEAQ (reference sequence). For the CDR3, the DNA is TGTGCCAGCAGCCTTTCCGGGACTAACTATGGCTACACCTTC. Translating gives CASSLSGTNYGYTF.

The gene calls are TRBV7-3 and TRBJ2-1; 8 nucleotides align to TRBD2. Germline trimming cut 6 bases from V and 9 bases from J; bases unmatched to any gene: 13. This CDR3 comprises 15 residues. Looked up from germline, CDR1 is SGHTA and CDR2 is FQGTGA. CDR3 in amino acids: CASRRARGREGEQFF. CDR3 DNA: TGTGCCAGCAGGCGCGCCCGGGGCCGGGAGGGTGAGCAGTTCTTC.

A few counts support this clone. This chain links TRBV27 with TRBJ2-4; 8 bases are a match to TRBD1. After removal of 6 bases from V and 8 bases from J, the junction contained 15 bases not matched to a gene. Germline CDR1 and CDR2: MNHEY and SMNVEV (reference sequence). This CDR3 contains 16 residues. CDR3 nucleotides: TGTGCCAGCAGCCGGGGACGCGGACAGGGTCGGGACATTCAGTACTTC. It codes for CASSRGRGQGRDIQYF.

The V call is TRBV5-1, the J call TRBJ2-1; 13 nucleotides agree with TRBD2. V trimming: 4 bases; J trimming: 9 bases; junction bases outside the gene matches: 7. Germline CDR1 is SGHRS and CDR2 is YFSETQ. This CDR3 is 15 amino acids long. CDR3 in amino acids: CASSPGLAGEGEQFF. In DNA, the CDR3 is TGCGCCAGCAGCCCCGGACTAGCGGGAGAGGGTGAGCAGTTCTTC.

The chain couples TRBV5-1 to TRBJ2-5; 10 positions match TRBD2. The CDR3 covers 15 residues. CDR1 SGHRS and CDR2 YFSETQ come from the germline V gene. Trimming removed 3 bases from V and 5 bases from J; junction bases left unmatched: 7. CDR3 sequence: CASSSTGTSEETQYF. As DNA, the CDR3 is TGCGCCAGCAGCTCCACCGGGACTAGCGAGGAGACCCAGTACTTC.

This chain connects TRBV5-1 to TRBJ2-3; 7 positions agree with TRBD1. The CDR3 extends over 14 amino acids. Germline lookup yields CDR1 SGHRS and CDR2 YFSETQ. V was clipped by 1 base and J by 6 bases; unmatched bases: 5. The chain's CDR3 is CASSLSRRGDTQYF. CDR3 sequence (DNA): TGCGCCAGCAGCTTGTCCCGCAGGGGGGATACGCAGTATTTT.

This clone was detected a few times. J is TRBJ1-1 and V is TRBV4-3, with 12 bases that match TRBD1. V was clipped by 3 bases and J by 8 bases; unmatched bases: 7. Germline-derived CDR1 and CDR2 are LGHNA and YSLEER. CDR3 length equals 15 residues. The CDR3 nucleotides read TGCGCCAGCAGCCATAAGGGACAGGGGGCGAGGGAAGCTTTCTTT. It encodes CASSHKGQGAREAFF.

The chain combines TRBV7-9 with TRBJ1-2; tentative D call: TRBD1 (6 bases). The V end was cut by 9 bases, the J end by 8 bases, with 16 bases between. Germline lookup yields CDR1 SEHNR and CDR2 FQNEAQ (reference sequence). The CDR3 sequence is 12 residues long. The CDR3 region has the DNA TGTGCCAGTCTCCAGGGGCCTGGAGGCTACACCTTC. It specifies CASLQGPGGYTF.

This chain links TRBV2 with TRBJ2-6; no clear D gene. The CDR3 consists of 14 residues. CDR1 SNHLY and CDR2 FYNNEI come from the germline V gene. With 6 bases removed from V and 1 base from J, the gap between germline ends came to 7 bases. The CDR3 loop is CASSLESGANVLTF. The DNA of the CDR3 is TGTGCCAGCAGCTTAGAGTCTGGGGCCAACGTCCTGACTTTC. Using reference TRBV2 and TRBJ2-6 for the parts outside the CDR3, the full variable domain is EPEVTQTPSHQVTQMGQEVILRCVPISNHLYFYWYRQILGQKVEFLVSFYNNEISEKSEIFDDQFSVERPDGSNFTLKIRSTKLEDSAMYFCASSLESGANVLTFGAGSRLTVL.

This sequence joins TRBV7-2 and TRBJ1-5, with TRBD1 matching over 7 bases. V lost 5 bases to trimming and J lost 5 bases; unmatched junction nucleotides: 9. The CDR3 covers 15 residues. CDR1 is SGHTA, CDR2 FQGNSA, per germline. The CDR3 here is CASSGGQAPYQPQHF. CDR3 nucleotide sequence: TGTGCCAGCAGCGGCGGACAGGCCCCATATCAGCCCCAGCATTTT.

This clone has only a few counts. The chain employs TRBV27 and TRBJ2-3; D call uncertain. This CDR3 has 15 amino acids. Trimming shortened V by 0 bases and J by 4 bases, and 11 bases separated the two germline ends. Germline V CDR1 and CDR2: MNHEY, SMNVEV (reference sequence). CDR3 DNA sequence: TGTGCCAGCAGTTTATCCAGGCCCAGACCAGATACGCAGTATTTT. Translating it yields CASSLSRPRPDTQYF.

The V gene is TRBV7-8, the J gene TRBJ2-3, with a tentative D call TRBD1 (6 bases). The CDR3 length is 14 residues. Per the germline V gene, CDR1 is SGHVS and CDR2 is FQNEAQ. Trimming took off 1 base at V and 4 bases at J, with 9 bases between the two ends. Here the CDR3 DNA reads TGTGCCAGCAGCTTAGTCCCAGGGGCAGATACGCAGTATTTT. This translates into CASSLVPGADTQYF. Filled out from reference TRBV7-8 and TRBJ2-3, the complete variable domain reads GAGVSQSPRYKVAKRGQDVALRCDPISGHVSLFWYQQALGQGPEFLTYFQNEAQLDKSGLPSDRFFAERPEGSVSTLKIQRTQQEDSAVYLCASSLVPGADTQYFGPGTRLTVL.

This chain joins TRBV5-1 and TRBJ1-4; possible D gene TRBD1, 6 bases. Trimming took off 1 base at V and 8 bases at J, with 9 bases between the two ends. CDR3 length: 13 amino acids. Germline CDR1 SGHRS, CDR2 YFSETQ. The CDR3 nucleotides are TGCGCCAGCAGCTTGCCAGGGGAGGAAAAACTGTTTTTT. It specifies CASSLPGEEKLFF.

This clone has a handful of counts. The V and J genes are TRBV29-1 and TRBJ1-5; weak D call: TRBD1 (5 bases). The CDR3 is 13 amino acids. V was pared by 1 base and J by 4 bases, with 8 bases between. CDR1 and CDR2 (germline): SQVTM, ANQGSEA. CDR3 sequence (DNA): TGCAGCGTTGAAGTACAGGTGAATCAGCCCCAGCATTTT. This codes for CSVEVQVNQPQHF.

This clone rates as medium-sized. V and J are TRBV6-1 and TRBJ2-5; 9 positions agree with TRBD2. Germline V CDR1 and CDR2: MNHNS, SASEGT. V shed 7 bases, J shed 5 bases, and the junction held 11 bases outside the gene matches. The CDR3 runs to 15 residues. CDR3 sequence: CASTSGAGGPETQYF. CDR3 DNA sequence: TGTGCCAGCACTTCAGGGGCGGGAGGGCCGGAGACCCAGTACTTC.

V and J are TRBV6-5 and TRBJ1-6; D uncertain. CDR3 length: 15 residues. V was cut by 0 bases and J by 7 bases, with 10 bases left in between. CDR1 and CDR2 from the germline V gene are MNHEY and SVGAGI. CDR3: CASSYSALLNSPLHF. The CDR3 DNA follows: TGTGCCAGCAGTTACTCAGCACTCCTGAATTCACCCCTCCACTTT.

The J gene is TRBJ1-5, the V gene TRBV28; no clear D. The germline CDR1 and CDR2 sequences are MDHEN and SYDVKM. The CDR3 length is 12 residues. The chain's CDR3 is CGTREVDQPQHF. The CDR3 DNA follows: TGTGGCACGAGGGAAGTCGATCAGCCCCAGCATTTT. The full variable domain, rest sourced from reference TRBV28 and TRBJ1-5, is DVKVTQSSRYLVKRTGEKVFLECVQDMDHENMFWYRQDPGLGLRLIYFSYDVKMKEKGDIPEGYSVSREKKERFSLILESASTNQTSMYLCGTREVDQPQHFGDGTRLSIL.

This clone was seen more than once but under ten times. This chain joins TRBV5-1 and TRBJ2-1; TRBD2 is a possible D gene (5 bases). Germline V gene lookup returns CDR1 SGHRS and CDR2 YFSETQ. Trimming removed 0 bases at V and 11 bases at J, with 18 bases between. This CDR3 has 15 amino acids. This chain's CDR3 is CASSLDGLPSIQQFF. CDR3 in DNA: TGCGCCAGCAGCTTGGATGGACTCCCTTCAATCCAGCAGTTCTTC.